The sequence of this T cell receptor (beta chain) was determined in a study of technical replicates of blood from a handful of donors. The CDR3 is 15 amino acids. Looked up from germline, CDR1 is MNHEY and CDR2 is SVGAGI. V lost 0 bases, J lost 5 bases, and 11 bases lay in between. This clone appeared a single time. TCRdb keeps only in-frame clones here, not all; method: immunoSEQ multiplex PCR. The sample includes more than 90,000 clones, approximately 95% of them seen just once. The sample comprised T cells isolated from PBMCs. The sequence came from a human donor in good health. The chain links TRBV6-5 to TRBJ2-1, with D perhaps matching TRBD1 (5 bases). The CDR3 here is CASSYSRSGNNEQFF. The CDR3 nucleotides read TGTGCCAGCAGTTACTCCCGTTCAGGGAACAATGAGCAGTTCTTC.